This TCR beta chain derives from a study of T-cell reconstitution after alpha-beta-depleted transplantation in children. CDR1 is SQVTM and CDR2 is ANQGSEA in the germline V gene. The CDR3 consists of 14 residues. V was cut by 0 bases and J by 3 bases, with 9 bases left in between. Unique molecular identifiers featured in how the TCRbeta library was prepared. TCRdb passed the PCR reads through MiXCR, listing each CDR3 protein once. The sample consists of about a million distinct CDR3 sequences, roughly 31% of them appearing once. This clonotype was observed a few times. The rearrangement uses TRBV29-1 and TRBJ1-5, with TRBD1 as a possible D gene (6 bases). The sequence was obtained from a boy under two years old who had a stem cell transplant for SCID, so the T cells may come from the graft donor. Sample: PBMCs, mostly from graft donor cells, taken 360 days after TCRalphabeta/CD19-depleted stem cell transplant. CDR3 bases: TGCAGCGTTGAAGATTACAGGGACAATCAGCCCCAGCATTTT. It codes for CSVEDYRDNQPQHF.